A single sample is the source of the 32 T cell receptor beta chains below, sequenced in a study of shared clonotypes between healthy human individuals. Repertoires were generated with immunoSEQ multiplex PCR, while TCRdb's copy carries only in-frame clones and drops some. The sample shows about 2.1 million clones, around 93% of them seen only once. Cells designated naive CD8 were CD45RO-negative and were positively selected for CCR7, with terminally differentiated effector memory CD45RA+ cells excluded. The sample was naive CD8+ T cells from PBMCs. These receptors were taken from a man aged 18-30 years in good health. Some clones in this sample may be carry-over from other donors' samples.

The rearrangement links TRBV6-1 to TRBJ1-1, with unresolved D. Germline lookup yields CDR1 MNHNS and CDR2 SASEGT. The CDR3 sequence is 12 residues long. Trimming removed 6 bases at V and 1 base at J, with 6 bases between. The CDR3 loop is CASRTRNTEAFF. CDR3 nucleotide sequence: TGTGCCAGCAGGACGCGGAACACTGAAGCTTTCTTT.

The DNA for the CDR3 is TGTGCCAGCAGCTTCGCGGGTAGCACTGAAGCTTTCTTT. Encoded protein: CASSFAGSTEAFF. The V gene is TRBV5-5, the J gene TRBJ1-1; D is unclear. Germline V gene data show CDR1 as SGHKS and CDR2 as YYEKEE (reference sequence). V was pared by 2 bases and J by 4 bases, with 9 bases between. The CDR3 length is 13 residues. The full variable domain, with the rest looked up from reference TRBV5-5 and TRBJ1-1, is DAGVTQSPTHLIKTRGQQVTLRCSPISGHKSVSWYQQVLGQGPQFIFQYYEKEERGRGNFPDRFSARQFPNYSSELNVNALLLGDSALYLCASSFAGSTEAFFGQGTRLTVV.

The rearrangement links TRBV15 to TRBJ2-7; 10 nucleotides line up with TRBD2. This CDR3 has 15 residues. From germline, CDR1 is LNHNV and CDR2 YYDKDF (reference sequence). V shed 5 bases and J 2 bases; nucleotides not matched to a gene: 6. This CDR3 reads CATSPRTSGTYEQYF. The CDR3 DNA follows: TGTGCCACCAGCCCGCGGACTAGCGGAACCTACGAGCAGTACTTC.

This sequence joins TRBV4-1 and TRBJ1-2; D may be TRBD1 (5 bases). Trimming left V 4 bases short and J 13 bases short, with 22 bases between. Germline V gene sequence: CDR1 MGHRA, CDR2 YSYEKL. The CDR3 sequence is 14 residues long. Here the CDR3 DNA reads TGCGCCAGCAGCCTGGGGCCGGGCCCGCCAGTAGTCACCTTC. Protein sequence: CASSLGPGPPVVTF.

In the case of this clone: Other DNA sequences in this specimen translate into the identical CDR3. This rearrangement joins TRBV19 to TRBJ1-5; D perhaps matches TRBD1 (6 bases). The germline CDR1 and CDR2 sequences are LNHDA and SQIVND (reference sequence). The V and J ends lost 4 bases and 0 bases respectively, with 10 bases between them. This CDR3 comprises 15 residues. In nucleotides, the CDR3 is TGTGCCAGTAGTACGACAGGTTATAGCAATCAGCCCCAGCATTTT. Amino acid sequence: CASSTTGYSNQPQHF.

The V gene is TRBV7-9, the J gene TRBJ2-2; 11 nucleotides align to TRBD2. The CDR3 extends over 16 amino acids. The germline V gene encodes CDR1 SEHNR and CDR2 FQNEAQ (reference sequence). The V segment lost 6 bases and the J segment 6 bases; nucleotides outside the gene matches: 9. The CDR3 DNA follows: TGTGCCAGCAGATCCGGGACTAGCGGACTCGCCGGGGAGCTGTTTTTT. Its translation is CASRSGTSGLAGELFF.

This clone was picked up one time. The chain uses TRBV7-6 and TRBJ2-1, with 9 bases aligning to TRBD2. The CDR3 totals 21 residues. Germline trimming cut 1 base from V and 5 bases from J; bases unmatched to any gene: 21. Germline CDR1 SGHVS, CDR2 FNYEAQ. CDR3 protein: CASSLDPLGGGSGSLHNEQFF. CDR3 DNA sequence: TGTGCCAGCAGCTTAGATCCCCTAGGAGGAGGTAGCGGGAGCCTCCACAATGAGCAGTTCTTC.

The rearrangement joins TRBV28 to TRBJ1-1, with TRBD1 identical over 7 bases. CDR1 is MDHEN, CDR2 SYDVKM, per germline. The CDR3 is made up of 14 amino acids. Trimming cost V 5 bases and J 2 bases; bases outside gene matches: 5. Written as DNA, the CDR3 is TGTGCCAGCAGTCCCCGGGACAGCAACACTGAAGCTTTCTTT. It yields the protein CASSPRDSNTEAFF.

Of note for this clone: Other DNA sequences in this specimen translate into the identical CDR3. This chain uses TRBV2 with TRBJ2-7; 7 bases are shared with TRBD2. Germline V gene sequence: CDR1 SNHLY, CDR2 FYNNEI. V shed 6 bases, J shed 5 bases, and the junction held 4 bases outside the gene matches. The CDR3 length is 12 residues. The CDR3 is CASRGGGDEQYF. The CDR3 DNA reads TGTGCCAGCAGGGGGGGAGGGGACGAGCAGTACTTC.

This rearrangement joins TRBV4-1 to TRBJ2-2, with D perhaps TRBD1 (5 bases). V dropped 4 bases and J dropped 0 bases, with 15 bases sitting between them. The CDR3 has 17 amino acids. From germline, CDR1 is MGHRA and CDR2 YSYEKL. CDR3 sequence reads: CASSLRRGHTNTGELFF. The DNA for the CDR3 is TGCGCCAGCAGCCTCCGCCGTGGACATACGAACACCGGGGAGCTGTTTTTT.

Remarks on this clone: Other DNA variants within this sample encode the same CDR3. This chain uses TRBV25-1 with TRBJ1-1; TRBD1 is a possible D gene (5 bases). The germline V gene has CDR1 MGHDK and CDR2 SYGVNS. This CDR3 is 14 amino acids long. V gave up 3 bases and J gave up 4 bases, with 12 bases separating them. Here the CDR3 DNA reads TGTGCCAGCAGTGAGCTAACGGGGGGCACTGAAGCTTTCTTT. Protein product: CASSELTGGTEAFF.

This clone has a single count. In DNA form, the CDR3 reads TGTGCCAGCACTCCCGCGGGAGGAGCAGAGGTGAACACTGAAGCTTTCTTT. Its translation: CASTPAGGAEVNTEAFF. The chain combines TRBV28 with TRBJ1-1; D uncertain. V lost 7 bases and J lost 0, with 21 bases in between. CDR1 is MDHEN and CDR2 is SYDVKM in the germline V gene. The CDR3 consists of 17 residues. Looking up the rest from reference TRBV28 and TRBJ1-1 gives the full variable domain: DVKVTQSSRYLVKRTGEKVFLECVQDMDHENMFWYRQDPGLGLRLIYFSYDVKMKEKGDIPEGYSVSREKKERFSLILESASTNQTSMYLCASTPAGGAEVNTEAFFGQGTRLTVV.

The chain links TRBV7-3 to TRBJ2-3, with D hard to call. Between the trimmed V and J ends, which lost 5 bases and 0 bases, there was a span of 12 bases. Germline CDR1 and CDR2: SGHTA and FQGTGA. The length of the CDR3 is 15 residues. CDR3 region: CASSPSSMSTDTQYF. CDR3 coding DNA: TGTGCCAGCAGCCCCTCAAGTATGAGCACAGATACGCAGTATTTT. The complete variable domain, with remaining parts taken from reference TRBV7-3 and TRBJ2-3, reads GAGVSQTPSNKVTEKGKYVELRCDPISGHTALYWYRQSLGQGPEFLIYFQGTGAADDSGLPNDRFFAVRPEGSVSTLKIQRTERGDSAVYLCASSPSSMSTDTQYFGPGTRLTVL.

This clone was detected only once. V usage is TRBV5-4 and J usage is TRBJ2-5; weak D call: TRBD1 (6 bases). Germline V gene data show CDR1 as SGHNT and CDR2 as YYREEE (reference sequence). Trimming removed 4 bases at V and 3 bases at J, with 13 bases between. The CDR3 is made up of 14 amino acids. CDR3 sequence: CASSATGWEETQYF. The CDR3 nucleotides are TGTGCCAGCAGCGCCACAGGGTGGGAAGAGACCCAGTACTTC. Full variable domain (rest looked up from reference TRBV5-4 and TRBJ2-5): ETGVTQSPTHLIKTRGQQVTLRCSSQSGHNTVSWYQQALGQGPQFIFQYYREEENGRGNFPPRFSGLQFPNYSSELNVNALELDDSALYLCASSATGWEETQYFGPGTRLLVL.

This clone was found once. The V call is TRBV2, the J call TRBJ2-7; no firm D call. CDR1 SNHLY and CDR2 FYNNEI come from the germline V gene. V was trimmed by 4 bases and J by 0 bases, leaving 13 bases between them. CDR3 size: 15 residues. The CDR3 sequence: CASSGGPRSSYEQYF. The CDR3 nucleotides read TGTGCCAGCAGTGGAGGACCCCGGAGCTCCTACGAGCAGTACTTC.

This chain connects TRBV27 to TRBJ2-7, with 9 bases that match TRBD2. This CDR3 spans 15 amino acids. Germline V gene data show CDR1 as MNHEY and CDR2 as SMNVEV (reference sequence). J gave up 0 bases and V 8 bases, and 8 bases lay outside the gene matches. The CDR3 DNA reads as TGTGCCAGCGGAACTACTAGCGGGCCCTCCTACGAGCAGTACTTC. As protein: CASGTTSGPSYEQYF.

The rearrangement links TRBV15 to TRBJ2-1; 11 bases line up with TRBD2. Germline V gene sequence: CDR1 LNHNV, CDR2 YYDKDF (reference sequence). CDR3 length: 17 amino acids. Trimming took 0 bases from V and 7 from J; bases not matched to a gene: 8. The CDR3 DNA follows: TGTGCCACCAGCAGAGATCGTCATAGCGGGAGGGATAATGAGCAGTTCTTC. Residues: CATSRDRHSGRDNEQFF.

The J gene is TRBJ2-2, the V gene TRBV27, with 12 bases that match TRBD2. CDR3 length: 18 amino acids. From germline, CDR1 is MNHEY and CDR2 SMNVEV (reference sequence). After removal of 4 bases from V and 4 bases from J, the junction contained 10 bases not matched to a gene. The CDR3 region has the DNA TGTGCCAGCAGTTATCGACTAGCGGGAGTCGAGAGCACCGGGGAGCTGTTTTTT. Encoded protein: CASSYRLAGVESTGELFF.

The chain employs TRBV29-1 and TRBJ2-5; 8 bases are a match to TRBD1. The CDR3 consists of 15 residues. The trim removed 5 bases at V and 10 bases at J, leaving 18 bases unmatched. Germline V gene sequence: CDR1 SQVTM, CDR2 ANQGSEA. For the CDR3, the DNA is TGCAGCGTTCAAAGCCCTCTCGGGACAGGTCTGGGCCAGTACTTC. Its protein product is CSVQSPLGTGLGQYF.

The V and J genes are TRBV2 and TRBJ2-1; TRBD1 aligns across 8 bases. V lost 8 bases to trimming and J lost 1 base; unmatched junction nucleotides: 1. CDR1 is SNHLY, CDR2 FYNNEI, per germline. This CDR3 region has 13 residues. DNA for the CDR3: TGTGCCAGCCGGGACAGGTCCTACAATGAGCAGTTCTTC. Its translation is CASRDRSYNEQFF.

The chain combines TRBV4-1 with TRBJ2-2; D uncertain. The CDR3 loop spans 17 amino acids. V was pared by 1 base and J by 5 bases, with 17 bases between. The germline CDR1 and CDR2 sequences are MGHRA and YSYEKL. CDR3 loop: CASSQVYVGLLTGELFF. Written as DNA, the CDR3 is TGCGCCAGCAGCCAAGTTTATGTCGGTTTGTTGACCGGGGAGCTGTTTTTT.

Written as DNA, the CDR3 is TGCAGCGTTTTTGGGGGCGGTGAAAACATTCAGTACTTC. This codes for CSVFGGGENIQYF. The rearrangement links TRBV29-1 to TRBJ2-4, with a tentative D call TRBD1 (6 bases). Germline values: CDR1 SQVTM, CDR2 ANQGSEA. The CDR3 sequence is 13 residues long. The V and J ends lost 5 bases and 5 bases respectively, with 13 bases between them. Full variable domain (outside the CDR3, taken from reference TRBV29-1 and TRBJ2-4): SAVISQKPSRDICQRGTSLTIQCQVDSQVTMMFWYRQQPGQSLTLIATANQGSEATYESGFVIDKFPISRPNLTFSTLTVSNMSPEDSSIYLCSVFGGGENIQYFGAGTRLSVL.

The CDR3 nucleotides read TGCGCCAGCAGCTTGGGGGGAAATCAAGAGACCCAGTACTTC. It codes for CASSLGGNQETQYF. This chain uses TRBV5-1 with TRBJ2-5, with unresolved D. From germline, CDR1 is SGHRS and CDR2 YFSETQ. This CDR3 comprises 14 residues. With 0 bases removed from V and 2 bases from J, the gap between germline ends came to 8 bases.

This clone was observed a few times. The chain joins TRBV18 to TRBJ1-2; 10 bases are shared with TRBD1. J lost 8 bases, V lost 0 bases, and 9 bases had no gene match. The CDR3 length is 16 residues. Germline CDR1 reads KGHSH; CDR2 reads LQKENI. CDR3 coding DNA: TGTGCCAGCTCACCACCGAGCTTGGGACAGGGGAACGGCTACACCTTC. Encoded protein: CASSPPSLGQGNGYTF.

The chain combines TRBV20-1 with TRBJ2-7, with no clear D. V lost 1 base, J lost 5 bases, and 6 bases lay in between. CDR3 length: 11 amino acids. The germline gives CDR1 DFQATT, CDR2 SNEGSKA (reference sequence). CDR3 residues: CSARVPDEQYF. In nucleotides, the CDR3 is TGCAGTGCTAGAGTCCCCGACGAGCAGTACTTC.

The chain joins TRBV5-1 to TRBJ1-1; D ambiguous. V shed 0 bases and J shed 0 bases, with 15 bases lying between them. Looked up from germline, CDR1 is SGHRS and CDR2 is YFSETQ. This CDR3 has 17 residues. The CDR3 DNA follows: TGCGCCAGCAGCTTGGGGTGGGGTGGGCTCATGAACACTGAAGCTTTCTTT. It encodes CASSLGWGGLMNTEAFF.

The V and J genes are TRBV19 and TRBJ1-3; D gene ambiguous. CDR1 is LNHDA and CDR2 is SQIVND in the germline V gene (reference sequence). With 3 bases removed from V and 4 bases from J, the gap between germline ends came to 10 bases. This CDR3 comprises 14 residues. DNA for the CDR3: TGTGCCAGTAGTATCGTGGAAAGGGGAAACACCATATATTTT. It is translated as CASSIVERGNTIYF.

This clone was found once. The rearrangement links TRBV28 to TRBJ1-2; D is undetermined. The CDR3 covers 13 residues. Per the germline V gene, CDR1 is MDHEN and CDR2 is SYDVKM. V lost 11 bases and J lost 1, with 14 bases in between. CDR3 residues: CAAGPIYNYGYTF. CDR3 bases: TGTGCCGCCGGACCGATTTATAACTATGGCTACACCTTC.

This chain joins TRBV7-9 and TRBJ2-2; TRBD1 matches 9 bases. Germline assignment: CDR1 SEHNR and CDR2 FQNEAQ (reference sequence). The CDR3 extends over 15 amino acids. With 6 bases clipped from V and 4 bases from J, the junction kept 6 bases outside the gene matches. CDR3 nucleotides: TGTGCCAGCAGACGCCGGACAGGGGTCACCGGGGAGCTGTTTTTT. It encodes CASRRRTGVTGELFF.

The chain joins TRBV5-6 to TRBJ2-1; 7 bases map to TRBD1. Germline V CDR1 and CDR2: SGHDT, YYEEEE. The CDR3 is 14 amino acids. Trimming took 4 bases from V and 3 from J; bases not matched to a gene: 4. The CDR3 DNA is TGTGCCAGCAGCACTCGGACAGGCTACAATGAGCAGTTCTTC. This codes for CASSTRTGYNEQFF. Variable domain in full (rest from reference TRBV5-6 and TRBJ2-1): DAGVTQSPTHLIKTRGQQVTLRCSPKSGHDTVSWYQQALGQGPQFIFQYYEEEERQRGNFPDRFSGHQFPNYSSELNVNALLLGDSALYLCASSTRTGYNEQFFGPGTRLTVL.

The chain couples TRBV28 to TRBJ1-3, with D maybe TRBD1 (5 bases). Per the germline V gene, CDR1 is MDHEN and CDR2 is SYDVKM. V was shortened by 3 bases and J by 0 bases, with 12 bases between the two germline ends. This CDR3 has 16 amino acids. As DNA, the CDR3 is TGTGCCAGCAGTTTTATAAGGGGTGACTCTGGAAACACCATATATTTT. The encoded protein is CASSFIRGDSGNTIYF.

The CDR3 coding sequence is TGTGCCAGCAGTCCCGGGACAGGGCCGGCCTACGAGCAGTACTTC. This codes for CASSPGTGPAYEQYF. V usage is TRBV28 and J usage is TRBJ2-7, with 9 nucleotides matching TRBD1. CDR3 size: 15 residues. CDR1 and CDR2 (germline): MDHEN, SYDVKM. Germline trimming cut 5 bases from V and 2 bases from J; bases unmatched to any gene: 7.